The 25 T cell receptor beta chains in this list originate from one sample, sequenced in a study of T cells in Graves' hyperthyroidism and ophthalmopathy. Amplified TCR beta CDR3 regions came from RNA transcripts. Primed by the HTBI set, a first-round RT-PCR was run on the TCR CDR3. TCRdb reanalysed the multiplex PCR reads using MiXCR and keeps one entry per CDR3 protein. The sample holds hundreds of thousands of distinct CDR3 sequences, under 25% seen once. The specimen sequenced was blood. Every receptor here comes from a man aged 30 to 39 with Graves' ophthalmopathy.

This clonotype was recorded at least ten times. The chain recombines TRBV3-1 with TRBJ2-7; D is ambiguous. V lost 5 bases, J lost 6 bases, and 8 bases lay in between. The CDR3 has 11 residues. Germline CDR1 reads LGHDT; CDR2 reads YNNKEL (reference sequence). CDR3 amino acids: CASSAHSEQYF. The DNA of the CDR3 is TGTGCCAGCAGCGCCCACAGCGAGCAGTACTTC.

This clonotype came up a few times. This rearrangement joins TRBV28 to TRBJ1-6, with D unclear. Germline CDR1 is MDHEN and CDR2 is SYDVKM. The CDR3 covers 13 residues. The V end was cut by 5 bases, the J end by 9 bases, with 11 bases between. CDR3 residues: CASSPPTGSPLHF. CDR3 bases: TGTGCCAGCAGTCCGCCTACCGGTTCACCCCTCCACTTT.

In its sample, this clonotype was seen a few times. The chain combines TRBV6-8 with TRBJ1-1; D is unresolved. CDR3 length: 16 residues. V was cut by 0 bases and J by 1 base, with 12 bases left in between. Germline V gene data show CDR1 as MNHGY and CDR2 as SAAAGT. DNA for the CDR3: TGTGCCAGCAGTTACTCGATTAGCTTCGGGAACACTGAAGCTTTCTTT. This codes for CASSYSISFGNTEAFF.

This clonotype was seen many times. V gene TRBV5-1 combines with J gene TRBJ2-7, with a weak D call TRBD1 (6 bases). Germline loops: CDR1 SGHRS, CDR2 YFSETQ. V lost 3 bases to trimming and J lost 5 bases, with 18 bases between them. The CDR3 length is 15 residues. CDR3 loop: CASSSKPGQGDEQYF. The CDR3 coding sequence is TGCGCCAGCAGCTCCAAACCGGGACAAGGGGACGAGCAGTACTTC.

The CDR3 DNA reads as TGTGCCATCAGTCAAATGGGGATTAACACTGAAGCTTTCTTT. It is translated as CAISQMGINTEAFF. The chain combines TRBV10-3 with TRBJ1-1; D gene ambiguous. The CDR3 runs to 14 residues. With 5 bases removed from V and 2 bases from J, the gap between germline ends came to 12 bases. Germline-derived CDR1 and CDR2 are ENHRY and SYGVKD.

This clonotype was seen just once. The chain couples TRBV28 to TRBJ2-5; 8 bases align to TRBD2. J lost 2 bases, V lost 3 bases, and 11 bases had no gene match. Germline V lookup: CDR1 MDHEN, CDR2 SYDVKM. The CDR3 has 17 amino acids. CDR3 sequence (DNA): TGTGCCAGCAGTTTTGGGGTAGCGGGAAAACAACAAGAGACCCAGTACTTC. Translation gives CASSFGVAGKQQETQYF.

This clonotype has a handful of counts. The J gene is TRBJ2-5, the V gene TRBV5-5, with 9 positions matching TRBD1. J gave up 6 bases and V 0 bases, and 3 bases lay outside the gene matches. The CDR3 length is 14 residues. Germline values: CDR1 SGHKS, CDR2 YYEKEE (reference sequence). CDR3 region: CASSLETGGKTQYF. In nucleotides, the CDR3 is TGTGCCAGCAGCTTGGAGACAGGGGGAAAGACCCAGTACTTC.

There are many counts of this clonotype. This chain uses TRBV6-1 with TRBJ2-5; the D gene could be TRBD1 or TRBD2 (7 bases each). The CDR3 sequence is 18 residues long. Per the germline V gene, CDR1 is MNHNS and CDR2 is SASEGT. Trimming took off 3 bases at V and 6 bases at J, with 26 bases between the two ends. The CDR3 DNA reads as TGTGCCAGCAGTGAGCAGGGGGGGAAAAGGACAGTGGGCAAGACCCAGTACTTC. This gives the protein CASSEQGGKRTVGKTQYF.

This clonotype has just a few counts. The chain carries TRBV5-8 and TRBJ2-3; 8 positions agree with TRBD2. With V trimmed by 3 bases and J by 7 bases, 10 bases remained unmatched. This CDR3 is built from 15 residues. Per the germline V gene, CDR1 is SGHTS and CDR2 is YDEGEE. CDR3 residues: CASSSSGSGVNTQYF. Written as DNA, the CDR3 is TGTGCCAGCAGCTCGAGCGGGAGTGGTGTAAATACGCAGTATTTT.

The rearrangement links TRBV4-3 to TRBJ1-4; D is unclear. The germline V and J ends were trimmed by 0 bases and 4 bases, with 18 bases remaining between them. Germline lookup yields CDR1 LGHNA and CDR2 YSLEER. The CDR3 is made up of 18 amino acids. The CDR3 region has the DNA TGCGCCAGCAGCCAAGATAGTTTTCAAGGTTACGGTAATGAAAAACTGTTTTTT. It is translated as CASSQDSFQGYGNEKLFF.

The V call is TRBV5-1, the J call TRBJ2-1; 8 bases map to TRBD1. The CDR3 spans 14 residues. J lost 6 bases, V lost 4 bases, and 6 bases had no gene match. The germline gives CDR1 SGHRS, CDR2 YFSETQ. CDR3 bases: TGCGCCAGCAGCCTCAGACAGGGGATCAATGAGCAGTTCTTC. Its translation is CASSLRQGINEQFF.

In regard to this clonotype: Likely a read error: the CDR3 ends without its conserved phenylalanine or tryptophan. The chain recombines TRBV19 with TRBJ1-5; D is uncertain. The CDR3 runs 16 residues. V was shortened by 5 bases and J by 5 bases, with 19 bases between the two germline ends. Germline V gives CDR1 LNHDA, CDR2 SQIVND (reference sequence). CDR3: CASSSLQAPAYQPQHS. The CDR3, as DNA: TGTGCCAGTAGTTCCCTTCAGGCCCCCGCATATCAGCCCCAGCATTCT.

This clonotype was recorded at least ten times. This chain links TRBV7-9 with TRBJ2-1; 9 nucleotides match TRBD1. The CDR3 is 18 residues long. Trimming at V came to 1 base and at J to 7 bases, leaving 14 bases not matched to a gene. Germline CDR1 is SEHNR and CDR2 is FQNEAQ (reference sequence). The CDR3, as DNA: TGTGCCAGCAGCTTAGGGACGAACAGGGGGCGGAGTAGGAATGAGCAGTTCTTC. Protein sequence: CASSLGTNRGRSRNEQFF. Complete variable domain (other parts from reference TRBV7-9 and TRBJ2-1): DTGVSQNPRHKITKRGQNVTFRCDPISEHNRLYWYRQTLGQGPEFLTYFQNEAQLEKSRLLSDRFSAERPKGSFSTLEIQRTEQGDSAMYLCASSLGTNRGRSRNEQFFGPGTRLTVL.

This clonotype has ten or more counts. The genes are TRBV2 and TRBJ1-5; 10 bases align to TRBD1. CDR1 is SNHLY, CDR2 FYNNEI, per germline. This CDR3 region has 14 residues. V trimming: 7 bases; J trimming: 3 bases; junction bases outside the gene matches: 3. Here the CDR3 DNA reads TGTGCCAGCACCGGGACAGGGGTCAATCAGCCCCAGCATTTT. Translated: CASTGTGVNQPQHF.

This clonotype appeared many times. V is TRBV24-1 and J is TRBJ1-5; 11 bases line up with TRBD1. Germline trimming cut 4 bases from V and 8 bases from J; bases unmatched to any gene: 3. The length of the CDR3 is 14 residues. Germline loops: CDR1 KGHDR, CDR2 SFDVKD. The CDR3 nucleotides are TGTGCCACCAGTGACGGGACAGGGGGTAAGCCCCAGCATTTT. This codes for CATSDGTGGKPQHF.

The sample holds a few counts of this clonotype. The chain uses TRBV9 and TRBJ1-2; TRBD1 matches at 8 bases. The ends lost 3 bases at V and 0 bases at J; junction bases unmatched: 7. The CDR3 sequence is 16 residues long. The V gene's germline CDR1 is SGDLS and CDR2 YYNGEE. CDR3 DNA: TGTGCCAGCAGCGCAAAGGACAGGGCAGCTAACTATGGCTACACCTTC. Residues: CASSAKDRAANYGYTF.

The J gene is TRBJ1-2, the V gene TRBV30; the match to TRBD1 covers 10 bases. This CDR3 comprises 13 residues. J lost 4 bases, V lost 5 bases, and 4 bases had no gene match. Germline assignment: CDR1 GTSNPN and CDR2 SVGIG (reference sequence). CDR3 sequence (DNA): TGTGCCTGGGGGGGACAGGGGATCTATGGCTACACCTTC. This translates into CAWGGQGIYGYTF.

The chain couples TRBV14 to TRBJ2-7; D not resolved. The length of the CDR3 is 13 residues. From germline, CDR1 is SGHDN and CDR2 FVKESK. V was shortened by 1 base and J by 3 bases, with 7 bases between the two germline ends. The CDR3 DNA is TGTGCCAGCAGCCAAGGTCTTTACTACGAGCAGTACTTC. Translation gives CASSQGLYYEQYF.

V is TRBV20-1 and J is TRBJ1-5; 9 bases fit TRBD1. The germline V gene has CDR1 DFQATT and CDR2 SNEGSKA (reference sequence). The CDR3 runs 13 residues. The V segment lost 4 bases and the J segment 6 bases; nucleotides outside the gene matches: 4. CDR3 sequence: CSAKQGAGQPQHF. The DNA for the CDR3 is TGCAGTGCTAAACAGGGGGCGGGTCAGCCCCAGCATTTT.

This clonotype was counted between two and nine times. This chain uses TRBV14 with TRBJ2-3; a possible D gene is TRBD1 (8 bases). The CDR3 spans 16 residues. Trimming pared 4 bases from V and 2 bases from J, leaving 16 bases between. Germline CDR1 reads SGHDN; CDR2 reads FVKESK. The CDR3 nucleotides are TGTGCCAGCAGCCCCGGACAGGGAGGGCTCACAGATACGCAGTATTTT. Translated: CASSPGQGGLTDTQYF.

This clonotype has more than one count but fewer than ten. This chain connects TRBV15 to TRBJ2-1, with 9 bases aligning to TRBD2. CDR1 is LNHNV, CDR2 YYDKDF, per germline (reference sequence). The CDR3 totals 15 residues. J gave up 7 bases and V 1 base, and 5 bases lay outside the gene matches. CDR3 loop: CATSRGLAAGNEQFF. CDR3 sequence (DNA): TGTGCCACCAGCAGAGGACTAGCGGCCGGAAATGAGCAGTTCTTC.

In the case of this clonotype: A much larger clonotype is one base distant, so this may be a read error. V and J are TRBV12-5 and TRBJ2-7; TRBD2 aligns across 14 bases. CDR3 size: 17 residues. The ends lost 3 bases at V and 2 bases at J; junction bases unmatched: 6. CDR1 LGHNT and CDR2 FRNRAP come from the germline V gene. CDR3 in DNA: TGTGCTAGTGGTTTATCCTCGACTAGCGGGAGGGCCTACGAGCAGTACTTC. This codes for CASGLSSTSGRAYEQYF. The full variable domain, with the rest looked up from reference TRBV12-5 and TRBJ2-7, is DARVTQTPRHKVTEMGQEVTMRCQPILGHNTVFWYRQTMMQGLELLAYFRNRAPLDDSGMPKDRFSAEMPDATLATLKIQPSEPRDSAVYFCASGLSSTSGRAYEQYFGPGTRLTVT.

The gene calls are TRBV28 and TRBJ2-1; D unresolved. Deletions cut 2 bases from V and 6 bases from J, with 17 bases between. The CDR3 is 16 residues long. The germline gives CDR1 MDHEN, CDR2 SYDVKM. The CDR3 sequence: CASSLGVRAYRNEQFF. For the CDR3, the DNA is TGTGCCAGCAGTTTAGGGGTCCGAGCGTACCGCAATGAGCAGTTCTTC.

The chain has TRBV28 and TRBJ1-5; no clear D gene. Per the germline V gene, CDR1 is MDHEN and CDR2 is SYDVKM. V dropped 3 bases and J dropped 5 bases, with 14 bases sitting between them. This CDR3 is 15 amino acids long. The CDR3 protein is CASSFRAEKYQPQHF. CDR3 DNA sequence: TGTGCCAGCAGTTTTAGGGCAGAGAAGTATCAGCCCCAGCATTTT.

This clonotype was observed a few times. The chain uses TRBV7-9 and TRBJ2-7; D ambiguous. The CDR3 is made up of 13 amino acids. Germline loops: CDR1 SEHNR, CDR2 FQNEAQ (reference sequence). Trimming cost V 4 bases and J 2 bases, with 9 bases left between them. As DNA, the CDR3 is TGTGCCAGCAGCTCATCGGACGCCTACGAGCAGTACTTC. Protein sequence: CASSSSDAYEQYF.